The T cell receptor (beta chain) under discussion was sequenced for a study of blood T cells in healthy people across ages. Samples each yielded at least 5 micrograms of total RNA. Trimming pared 2 bases from V and 4 bases from J, leaving 8 bases between. The CDR3 extends over 13 amino acids. CDR1 is WNHNN, CDR2 SYGVQD, per germline (reference sequence). A second PCR, run for about 6 to 12 cycles, used a sample-barcoded 5' primer plus a J-beta primer mix. A tag from a template-switch adaptor with 12 random nucleotides marked each cDNA molecule. TCRdb re-called the 5' RACE reads through MiXCR, storing one row per CDR3 protein. The table includes some 1 million distinct CDR3 sequences, roughly 45% detected once. About this clonotype itself: The antigen remains undetermined.

Study-level results: Strong correlation linked observed beta diversity and percent naive T cells.

This sequence originates from a woman aged 60 to 75 in good health. The chain has TRBV10-1 and TRBJ1-2, with D unclear. Material for sequencing was blood. The chain's CDR3 is CASSETQTYGYTF. The DNA for the CDR3 is TGCGCCAGCAGTGAGACACAGACCTATGGCTACACCTTC.